The subject of this entry is one T cell receptor (beta chain). Its antigen remains unknown. The data stem from a study of T-cell memory formation after mild COVID-19. Study findings and constraints: The appearance of some responding clones in pre-infection memory suggested that cross-reactive memory joined.

Using constant-segment primers, 5'RACE produced TCR alpha and TCR beta cDNA libraries carrying sample barcodes and UMIs. TCRdb processed the 5' RACE reads anew with MiXCR; each CDR3 protein has one entry. The table lists 450,000 to 650,000 distinct CDR3 sequences, around 21% of them singletons. The CDR3 totals 17 residues. The ends lost 2 bases at V and 1 base at J; junction bases unmatched: 8. Germline loops: CDR1 MGHRA, CDR2 YSYEKL. Sequenced sample: PBMCs or a T cell subset sorted from them (not recorded which). The chain couples TRBV4-1 to TRBJ2-7; 10 nucleotides agree with TRBD2. The clonotype comes from an adult woman who had mild COVID-19 (a few samples of this study predate the infection). Cell type and time point are not known. The DNA of the CDR3 is TGCGCCAGCAGCCAATGGGAACTAGCGGGGCCATCCTACGAGCAGTACTTC. Amino acid sequence: CASSQWELAGPSYEQYF.